The following is a T cell receptor (beta chain) sequence with its context. Libraries were prepared by immunoSEQ multiplex PCR; TCRdb keeps only in-frame clonotypes and omits some of them. The table shows about 410,000 clones, with about nine tenths occurring only once. Trimming shortened V by 5 bases and J by 2 bases, and 12 bases separated the two germline ends. CDR1 is MNHEY, CDR2 SMNVEV, per germline (reference sequence). The CDR3 loop spans 14 amino acids. This sample was taken from a study of blood T cell repertoires in COVID-19. The overall study: The United States, Italy and Spain were the sources of the acute and convalescent COVID-19 samples. PBMCs, B-cell-depleted T cells, or T cells were the source of the cDNA or gDNA that made up the material.

The sample was peripheral blood. The TCR originated in a woman in her 30s with active or convalescent COVID-19. The V and J genes are TRBV27 and TRBJ1-2; D is unresolved. The CDR3 sequence: CASSLNPGNYGYTF. In nucleotides, the CDR3 is TGTGCCAGCAGTCTAAATCCGGGAAACTATGGCTACACCTTC.